Shown below are 29 T cell receptor beta chains from a single sample sequenced in a study of technical replicates of blood from a few donors. Clones were sequenced by immunoSEQ multiplex PCR, and TCRdb holds only the in-frame ones, with some missing. This sample has 80,000 or so clones, with roughly 98% found just once. The specimen sequenced was T cells isolated from PBMCs. These TCRs come from a human donor in good health.

The CDR3 DNA reads TGCGCCAGCAGCTCCCGACCGCGGACAGGGTTGGAGACCCAGTACTTC. As protein: CASSSRPRTGLETQYF. The chain joins TRBV5-1 to TRBJ2-5; 8 bases agree with TRBD1. The V segment lost 3 bases and the J segment 5 bases; nucleotides outside the gene matches: 12. Germline values: CDR1 SGHRS, CDR2 YFSETQ. The CDR3 loop spans 16 amino acids. Drawing the rest from reference TRBV5-1 and TRBJ2-5, the complete variable domain is KAGVTQTPRYLIKTRGQQVTLSCSPISGHRSVSWYQQTPGQGLQFLFEYFSETQRNKGNFPGRFSGRQFSNSRSEMNVSTLELGDSALYLCASSSRPRTGLETQYFGPGTRLLVL.

V usage is TRBV7-6 and J usage is TRBJ2-1; 12 positions match TRBD2. The CDR3 sequence is 17 residues long. J gave up 3 bases and V 5 bases, and 8 bases lay outside the gene matches. The germline gives CDR1 SGHVS, CDR2 FNYEAQ. CDR3 in amino acids: CASSPRTSGIRYNEQFF. The CDR3, as DNA: TGTGCCAGCAGCCCTAGGACTAGCGGGATTCGCTACAATGAGCAGTTCTTC.

The chain carries TRBV6-1 and TRBJ1-1; D remains unclear. Germline V lookup: CDR1 MNHNS, CDR2 SASEGT. The CDR3 has 13 amino acids. Trimming removed 6 bases at V and 4 bases at J, with 12 bases between. The CDR3: CASRREEGTEAFF. The CDR3 region has the DNA TGTGCCAGCAGAAGAGAGGAGGGCACTGAAGCTTTCTTT.

This rearrangement joins TRBV9 to TRBJ1-2; possibly TRBD1 for D (5 bases). The V gene's germline CDR1 is SGDLS and CDR2 YYNGEE. V lost 3 bases and J lost 4, with 10 bases in between. CDR3 size: 13 residues. The CDR3 is CASSGSGGYGYTF. The CDR3 coding sequence is TGTGCCAGCAGCGGGTCCGGGGGCTATGGCTACACCTTC. The entire variable domain, with the rest obtained from reference TRBV9 and TRBJ1-2, is as follows: DSGVTQTPKHLITATGQRVTLRCSPRSGDLSVYWYQQSLDQGLQFLIQYYNGEERAKGNILERFSAQQFPDLHSELNLSSLELGDSALYFCASSGSGGYGYTFGSGTRLTVV.

J is TRBJ2-1 and V is TRBV11-2, with 7 bases lining up with TRBD2. V gave up 1 base and J gave up 5 bases; unmatched junction bases: 8. The CDR3 spans 16 residues. Germline V gene data show CDR1 as SGHAT and CDR2 as FQNNGV. For the CDR3, the DNA is TGTGCCAGCAGCTTAGGTTGGGCTAGCGGCGACAATGAGCAGTTCTTC. It yields the protein CASSLGWASGDNEQFF. The full variable domain, with the rest looked up from reference TRBV11-2 and TRBJ2-1, is EAGVAQSPRYKIIEKRQSVAFWCNPISGHATLYWYQQILGQGPKLLIQFQNNGVVDDSQLPKDRFSAERLKGVDSTLKIQPAKLEDSAVYLCASSLGWASGDNEQFFGPGTRLTVL.

This chain links TRBV15 with TRBJ1-1; D is perhaps TRBD1 (6 bases). Germline V gene lookup returns CDR1 LNHNV and CDR2 YYDKDF (reference sequence). Trimming took 3 bases from V and 1 from J, leaving 12 bases between them. This CDR3 spans 15 amino acids. CDR3: CATSREMTGNTEAFF. The CDR3 bases are TGTGCCACCAGCAGGGAGATGACAGGGAACACTGAAGCTTTCTTT.

The chain joins TRBV9 to TRBJ1-2, with TRBD1 matching over 7 bases. CDR1 is SGDLS and CDR2 is YYNGEE in the germline V gene. V lost 2 bases, J lost 9 bases, and 4 bases stayed unmatched. The CDR3 is 12 residues long. In nucleotides, the CDR3 is TGTGCCAGCAGCGTTTCACAGGGGAGCTACACCTTC. Translated: CASSVSQGSYTF.

V is TRBV11-3 and J is TRBJ2-6; TRBD2 matches 8 bases. This CDR3 comprises 18 residues. Trimming at V came to 5 bases and at J to 2 bases, leaving 11 bases not matched to a gene. Germline CDR1 SGHNT, CDR2 YENEEA. CDR3 sequence reads: CASSTWTSRATGANVLTF. In nucleotides, the CDR3 is TGTGCCAGCAGCACCTGGACTAGCAGGGCTACTGGGGCCAACGTCCTGACTTTC.

This chain joins TRBV19 and TRBJ2-7; D gene uncertain. CDR3 size: 14 residues. Germline lookup yields CDR1 LNHDA and CDR2 SQIVND (reference sequence). The germline V and J ends were trimmed by 5 bases and 3 bases, with 14 bases remaining between them. CDR3 region: CASSAAEKDYEQYF. The DNA of the CDR3 is TGTGCCAGTAGTGCGGCGGAGAAAGACTACGAGCAGTACTTC.

DNA of the CDR3: TGCAGTGCTCCCGGAGGGGGCTACACCTTC. Protein: CSAPGGGYTF. The rearrangement links TRBV20-1 to TRBJ1-2; no reliable D call. CDR3 length: 10 residues. CDR1 is DFQATT and CDR2 is SNEGSKA in the germline V gene (reference sequence). The germline V and J ends were trimmed by 5 bases and 8 bases, with 9 bases remaining between them.

The chain employs TRBV5-1 and TRBJ2-7; D is uncertain. This CDR3 comprises 14 residues. V was shortened by 5 bases and J by 3 bases, with 15 bases between the two germline ends. Germline loops: CDR1 SGHRS, CDR2 YFSETQ. In nucleotides, the CDR3 is TGCGCCAGCAGTTTGTCAGGCGAAAGCTACGAGCAGTACTTC. Protein product: CASSLSGESYEQYF.

V and J are TRBV5-6 and TRBJ2-3; a possible D gene is TRBD2 (6 bases). The CDR3 spans 14 residues. The ends were cut back, 5 bases at V and 7 bases at J, with 17 bases in the middle. CDR1 and CDR2 (germline): SGHDT, YYEEEE. CDR3 DNA sequence: TGTGCCAGCAGAGCGGAGGGGCACGGCAATACGCAGTATTTT. Protein product: CASRAEGHGNTQYF.

This clone was detected once. The V and J genes are TRBV7-9 and TRBJ2-7; 7 nucleotides line up with TRBD2. This CDR3 spans 18 amino acids. Per the germline V gene, CDR1 is SEHNR and CDR2 is FQNEAQ (reference sequence). With V trimmed by 1 base and J by 1 base, 13 bases remained unmatched. The CDR3 protein is CASSLVSVAGAGSYEQYF. The CDR3 DNA reads TGTGCCAGCAGCTTAGTGTCCGTGGCGGGAGCGGGATCCTACGAGCAGTACTTC.

The chain employs TRBV6-5 and TRBJ1-5; tentative D call: TRBD1 (5 bases). The CDR3 extends over 14 amino acids. The ends were cut back, 6 bases at V and 0 bases at J, with 9 bases in the middle. The germline CDR1 and CDR2 sequences are MNHEY and SVGAGI. DNA of the CDR3: TGTGCCAGCAGACAGGATTATAGCAATCAGCCCCAGCATTTT. It is translated as CASRQDYSNQPQHF.

This chain uses TRBV7-8 with TRBJ2-1, with 7 bases matching TRBD2. V lost 5 bases to trimming and J lost 6 bases; unmatched junction nucleotides: 7. Germline lookup yields CDR1 SGHVS and CDR2 FQNEAQ. The CDR3 spans 14 residues. The CDR3 nucleotides read TGTGCCAGCAGCCCCCTGGCGGGAGTCAATGAGCAGTTCTTC. This gives the protein CASSPLAGVNEQFF.

The chain uses TRBV7-2 and TRBJ2-7; TRBD2 agrees at 11 bases. CDR1 and CDR2 from the germline V gene are SGHTA and FQGNSA. V lost 1 base, J lost 0 bases, and 5 bases stayed unmatched. This CDR3 region has 17 residues. CDR3 region: CASSLGGLAEFSYEQYF. The CDR3 coding sequence is TGTGCCAGCAGCTTAGGGGGACTAGCGGAGTTCTCCTACGAGCAGTACTTC.

This sequence joins TRBV5-6 and TRBJ1-4; 8 bases align to TRBD1. The CDR3 loop spans 18 amino acids. The J segment lost 5 bases and the V segment lost 0 bases, leaving 12 bases of the junction unmatched. Germline CDR1 reads SGHDT; CDR2 reads YYEEEE. CDR3 protein: CASSLEQGGARSNEKLFF. DNA for the CDR3: TGTGCCAGCAGCTTGGAACAGGGGGGCGCTCGCTCGAATGAAAAACTGTTTTTT.

The CDR3 DNA reads as TGCGCCAGCAGCTCCCGGGAAGGTGGGACAGCGATTGAGGGCTACACCTTC. It specifies CASSSREGGTAIEGYTF. The rearrangement uses TRBV5-1 and TRBJ1-2, with 7 positions matching TRBD1. The J segment lost 8 bases and the V segment lost 3 bases, leaving 19 bases of the junction unmatched. The CDR3 is 17 residues long. From germline, CDR1 is SGHRS and CDR2 YFSETQ.

The rearrangement links TRBV2 to TRBJ1-4; 8 bases align to TRBD1. The CDR3 extends over 14 amino acids. The germline gives CDR1 SNHLY, CDR2 FYNNEI. Trimming at V came to 7 bases and at J to 10 bases, leaving 11 bases not matched to a gene. The CDR3 is CASTDRAIAAKLFF. For the CDR3, the DNA is TGTGCCAGCACGGACAGGGCCATCGCTGCAAAACTGTTTTTT.

This chain connects TRBV4-1 to TRBJ2-5; 9 bases are shared with TRBD1. The V and J ends lost 3 bases and 2 bases, in that order; junction bases with no gene match: 4. Germline CDR1 reads MGHRA; CDR2 reads YSYEKL. The CDR3 contains 15 residues. CDR3 residues: CASSQFDRGQETQYF. The CDR3 DNA follows: TGCGCCAGCAGCCAGTTCGACAGGGGGCAAGAGACCCAGTACTTC.

This clone was counted a single time. J is TRBJ1-1 and V is TRBV7-8; D unresolved. V shed 1 base and J shed 1 base, with 7 bases lying between them. From germline, CDR1 is SGHVS and CDR2 FQNEAQ. This CDR3 spans 14 amino acids. CDR3 in amino acids: CASSLVGENTEAFF. CDR3 DNA sequence: TGTGCCAGCAGCTTAGTTGGAGAGAACACTGAAGCTTTCTTT.

V usage is TRBV29-1 and J usage is TRBJ2-2; D perhaps matches TRBD2 (6 bases). Germline V lookup: CDR1 SQVTM, CDR2 ANQGSEA. The CDR3 covers 14 residues. V dropped 4 bases and J dropped 7 bases, with 16 bases sitting between them. CDR3 DNA: TGCAGCGTTGCTCCCAAGGGAGCGGGCGGGGAGCTGTTTTTT. This gives the protein CSVAPKGAGGELFF.

The rearrangement joins TRBV9 to TRBJ2-1; TRBD2 matches 9 bases. The CDR3 covers 15 residues. Germline-derived CDR1 and CDR2 are SGDLS and YYNGEE. Trimming cost V 0 bases and J 5 bases; bases outside gene matches: 3. The CDR3 DNA sequence: TGTGCCAGCAGCGTAGGGACTAGCGAAGACAATGAGCAGTTCTTC. Protein: CASSVGTSEDNEQFF.

The CDR3 nucleotides are TGTGCCAGTAGTAGTCGGGACAGGGGGTTGTTAGAGCCCCAGCATTTT. Amino acids: CASSSRDRGLLEPQHF. The chain is built from TRBV19 and TRBJ1-5, with TRBD1 matching 11 bases. V lost 4 bases to trimming and J lost 8 bases; unmatched junction nucleotides: 10. The germline gives CDR1 LNHDA, CDR2 SQIVND (reference sequence). The CDR3 length is 16 residues.

V usage is TRBV29-1 and J usage is TRBJ2-5, with D maybe TRBD2 (6 bases). Germline CDR1 reads SQVTM; CDR2 reads ANQGSEA. V was trimmed by 3 bases and J by 5 bases, leaving 22 bases between them. CDR3 length: 16 amino acids. The CDR3 reads CSVDQKPAGGGETQYF. The CDR3 DNA reads TGCAGCGTTGACCAAAAACCAGCGGGTGGGGGGGAGACCCAGTACTTC.

This clone has only one observation. The chain couples TRBV18 to TRBJ1-5, with D possibly matching TRBD1 (5 bases). V dropped 2 bases and J dropped 4 bases, with 12 bases sitting between them. CDR1 KGHSH and CDR2 LQKENI come from the germline V gene. The CDR3 has 15 amino acids. CDR3: CASSPNQGSNQPQHF. CDR3 DNA: TGTGCCAGCTCACCAAACCAGGGCTCGAATCAGCCCCAGCATTTT.

The genes are TRBV6-5 and TRBJ1-2, with D possibly matching TRBD1 (5 bases). In germline, CDR1 is MNHEY, CDR2 SVGAGI. This CDR3 region has 15 residues. V lost 3 bases, J lost 7 bases, and 18 bases lay in between. The chain's CDR3 is CASSYPDSLISGYTF. CDR3 in DNA: TGTGCCAGCAGTTATCCCGACAGCCTTATTAGTGGCTACACCTTC.

Comment on this clone: Different DNA sequences within this sample yield the same CDR3. The chain employs TRBV27 and TRBJ2-7; D not certain. The CDR3 runs 12 residues. Looked up from germline, CDR1 is MNHEY and CDR2 is SMNVEV (reference sequence). Trimming took 4 bases from V and 0 from J, leaving 4 bases between them. This chain's CDR3 is CASSSSSYEQYF. CDR3 in DNA: TGTGCCAGCAGTTCTAGCTCCTACGAGCAGTACTTC.

The rearrangement joins TRBV2 to TRBJ1-1; 10 nucleotides agree with TRBD1. This CDR3 is 14 amino acids long. The germline V gene encodes CDR1 SNHLY and CDR2 FYNNEI. Unmatched junction bases numbered 5, after V lost 8 bases and J lost 2 bases. The CDR3 here is CASERQGANTEAFF. The DNA for the CDR3 is TGTGCCAGCGAGAGACAGGGGGCAAACACTGAAGCTTTCTTT.